Presented here are 27 T cell receptor beta chains from one specimen sequenced in a study of T-cell memory formation after mild COVID-19. MiXCR, run by TCRdb on the 5' RACE reads, gives a single entry per CDR3 protein. The data contain approximately 500,000 distinct CDR3 sequences, about 23% of them singletons. Source material: PBMCs or a T cell subset sorted from them (not recorded which). Receptor source: an adult woman who had mild COVID-19 (a few samples of this study predate the infection). Cell type and time point are not known.

This clonotype was counted between two and nine times. The rearrangement joins TRBV12-3 or TRBV12-4 to TRBJ2-7; a weak D match, TRBD1 (6 bases). This CDR3 region has 12 residues. The V end lost 6 bases, the J end lost 7 bases, and 13 bases lay between the germline ends. CDR3 nucleotide sequence: TGTGCCAGCAGCTCGACAGGTATTGAGCAGTACTTC. Residues: CASSSTGIEQYF.

This clonotype was counted only a few times. The chain carries TRBV12-3 or TRBV12-4 and TRBJ1-1, with D possibly being TRBD1 (6 bases). V lost 5 bases, J lost 0 bases, and 7 bases lay in between. This CDR3 region has 13 residues. The CDR3 reads CASSGQMNTEAFF. The CDR3 DNA follows: TGTGCCAGCAGTGGACAGATGAACACTGAAGCTTTCTTT.

This rearrangement joins TRBV6-5 to TRBJ1-3, with D uncertain. The CDR3 runs to 16 residues. CDR1 and CDR2 (germline): MNHEY, SVGAGI. The V and J ends lost 2 bases and 3 bases respectively, with 14 bases between them. Here the CDR3 DNA reads TGTGCCAGCAGTTACACTCCGGGTGGCGATGGAAACACCATATATTTT. Amino acids: CASSYTPGGDGNTIYF.

The gene calls are TRBV20-1 and TRBJ2-7, with 10 positions matching TRBD2. The germline CDR1 and CDR2 sequences are DFQATT and SNEGSKA (reference sequence). With V trimmed by 7 bases and J by 4 bases, 4 bases remained unmatched. CDR3 size: 12 residues. In DNA, the CDR3 is TGCAGTGTCTCTAGCGGGGGTTACGAGCAGTACTTC. Its translation is CSVSSGGYEQYF.

This clonotype was detected only once. The CDR3 DNA follows: TGCGCCAGCAGCTTGGACAGGACGAACACCGGGGAGCTGTTTTTT. Its translation is CASSLDRTNTGELFF. The chain combines TRBV5-1 with TRBJ2-2, with TRBD1 as a possible D gene (5 bases). Germline CDR1 SGHRS, CDR2 YFSETQ. V was trimmed by 0 bases and J by 0 bases, leaving 6 bases between them. The CDR3 runs to 15 residues.

This clonotype occurred once. The chain couples TRBV12-3 or TRBV12-4 to TRBJ2-2; no clear D gene. The CDR3 is made up of 12 amino acids. Between the trimmed V and J ends, which lost 8 bases and 5 bases, there was a span of 9 bases. The CDR3 sequence is CASQKGTGELFF. DNA for the CDR3: TGTGCCAGCCAAAAAGGGACCGGGGAGCTGTTTTTT.

This clonotype came up a few times. The V gene is TRBV29-1, the J gene TRBJ2-3; no definite D call. With 0 bases removed from V and 5 bases from J, the gap between germline ends came to 9 bases. This CDR3 contains 13 residues. Per germline, CDR1 SQVTM and CDR2 ANQGSEA. The CDR3 DNA follows: TGCAGCGTTGAAGAGGCAAGGAGAGATACGCAGTATTTT. It is translated as CSVEEARRDTQYF.

The sample holds a few counts of this clonotype. The rearrangement joins TRBV27 to TRBJ2-1, with D possibly being TRBD2 (7 bases). Germline V gene lookup returns CDR1 MNHEY and CDR2 SMNVEV (reference sequence). This CDR3 region has 16 residues. V was cut by 3 bases and J by 9 bases, with 21 bases left in between. Here the CDR3 DNA reads TGTGCCAGCAGTTTTGGGGGGGCAGTTGAGGTCCGTGAGCAGTTCTTC. It yields the protein CASSFGGAVEVREQFF.

Worth noting for this clonotype: One end of the junction does not line up with germline, which may come from a read error. V and J are TRBV5-1 and TRBJ1-5; weak D call: TRBD1 (6 bases). Germline V gene sequence: CDR1 SGHRS, CDR2 YFSETQ. This CDR3 contains 15 residues. Written as DNA, the CDR3 is TGCGCCAGCAGTTTGGGGGCAGGGCTGCAACAGCCCCAGCATTTT. It translates to CASSLGAGLQQPQHF.

The V gene is TRBV7-8, the J gene TRBJ2-1, with D tentatively TRBD2 (6 bases). CDR3 length: 16 residues. Per the germline V gene, CDR1 is SGHVS and CDR2 is FQNEAQ. V dropped 1 base and J dropped 5 bases, with 15 bases sitting between them. The CDR3 region has the DNA TGTGCCAGCAGCTTAGTAGGAGGAGGGGCTGACAATGAGCAGTTCTTC. It translates to CASSLVGGGADNEQFF.

This clonotype came up a few times. This chain links TRBV5-1 with TRBJ2-2; 7 nucleotides line up with TRBD1. CDR3 length: 13 residues. Trimming took 7 bases from V and 0 from J; bases not matched to a gene: 0. Germline V CDR1 and CDR2: SGHRS, YFSETQ. CDR3: CASDRANTGELFF. CDR3 bases: TGCGCCAGCGACAGGGCGAACACCGGGGAGCTGTTTTTT.

This chain links TRBV5-1 with TRBJ1-4, with D perhaps matching TRBD1 (5 bases). The germline CDR1 and CDR2 sequences are SGHRS and YFSETQ. With 4 bases removed from V and 4 bases from J, the gap between germline ends came to 8 bases. This CDR3 is 13 amino acids long. As DNA, the CDR3 is TGCGCCAGCAGCCTCAGGGTTAATGAAAAACTGTTTTTT. Translating it yields CASSLRVNEKLFF.

This clonotype was recorded a few times. The rearrangement joins TRBV20-1 to TRBJ2-7; D is tentatively TRBD1 or TRBD2 (7 bases each). Germline V lookup: CDR1 DFQATT, CDR2 SNEGSKA (reference sequence). V was cut by 6 bases and J by 2 bases, with 14 bases left in between. The CDR3 has 13 amino acids. The CDR3 here is CSASGTETYEQYF. The CDR3 DNA reads as TGCAGTGCAAGCGGGACAGAGACCTACGAGCAGTACTTC.

The rearrangement links TRBV20-1 to TRBJ2-3; D uncertain. This CDR3 spans 13 amino acids. Trimming shortened V by 4 bases and J by 1 base, and 9 bases separated the two germline ends. Germline CDR1 is DFQATT and CDR2 is SNEGSKA (reference sequence). The CDR3 sequence is CSATVVGTDTQYF. CDR3 nucleotide sequence: TGCAGTGCTACTGTGGTTGGCACAGATACGCAGTATTTT.

This clonotype was picked up a small number of times. This chain uses TRBV7-8 with TRBJ1-1, with 8 bases identical to TRBD1. This CDR3 has 15 amino acids. J lost 6 bases, V lost 5 bases, and 11 bases had no gene match. CDR1 SGHVS and CDR2 FQNEAQ come from the germline V gene. CDR3 region: CASSQMAGGYAEAFF. The CDR3 coding sequence is TGTGCCAGCAGCCAAATGGCAGGGGGCTATGCTGAAGCTTTCTTT. The full variable domain, with the rest looked up from reference TRBV7-8 and TRBJ1-1, is GAGVSQSPRYKVAKRGQDVALRCDPISGHVSLFWYQQALGQGPEFLTYFQNEAQLDKSGLPSDRFFAERPEGSVSTLKIQRTQQEDSAVYLCASSQMAGGYAEAFFGQGTRLTVV.

The gene calls are TRBV5-1 and TRBJ2-1; D is undetermined. The ends were cut back, 5 bases at V and 4 bases at J, with 16 bases in the middle. Germline V gene sequence: CDR1 SGHRS, CDR2 YFSETQ. CDR3 length equals 15 residues. CDR3 sequence (DNA): TGCGCCAGCAGGCTGGACGTGCCGAGGTACAATGAGCAGTTCTTC. Protein: CASRLDVPRYNEQFF. Full variable domain (rest looked up from reference TRBV5-1 and TRBJ2-1): KAGVTQTPRYLIKTRGQQVTLSCSPISGHRSVSWYQQTPGQGLQFLFEYFSETQRNKGNFPGRFSGRQFSNSRSEMNVSTLELGDSALYLCASRLDVPRYNEQFFGPGTRLTVL.

This clonotype was seen a handful of times. The gene calls are TRBV29-1 and TRBJ2-1; D perhaps matches TRBD1 (6 bases). Germline V gene lookup returns CDR1 SQVTM and CDR2 ANQGSEA. The CDR3 extends over 12 amino acids. Trimming removed 3 bases at V and 7 bases at J, with 10 bases between. The chain's CDR3 is CSVESRGNEQFF. In nucleotides, the CDR3 is TGCAGCGTTGAGTCCAGGGGAAATGAGCAGTTCTTC.

The V call is TRBV6-6, the J call TRBJ2-7, with 14 bases fitting TRBD2. Germline V CDR1 and CDR2: MNHNY, SVGAGI (reference sequence). The CDR3 has 15 residues. The J segment lost 4 bases and the V segment lost 5 bases, leaving 4 bases of the junction unmatched. The CDR3 loop reads CASSRGLAGGYEQYF. CDR3 DNA: TGTGCCAGCAGTCGCGGACTAGCGGGGGGTTACGAGCAGTACTTC.

This clonotype was seen a handful of times. The V call is TRBV3-1, the J call TRBJ2-3; TRBD2 matches at 7 bases. Germline CDR1 reads LGHDT; CDR2 reads YNNKEL (reference sequence). V lost 4 bases and J lost 2; bases outside the gene matches: 9. The length of the CDR3 is 16 residues. The CDR3 sequence: CASSPLAEAYTDTQYF. The CDR3, as DNA: TGTGCCAGCAGCCCCCTAGCGGAAGCCTACACAGATACGCAGTATTTT.

This clonotype occurred a few times. The chain recombines TRBV9 with TRBJ2-6; no clear D. Trimming pared 2 bases from V and 1 base from J, leaving 7 bases between. This CDR3 comprises 15 residues. From germline, CDR1 is SGDLS and CDR2 YYNGEE. The CDR3 reads CASSVGPSGANVLTF. CDR3 in DNA: TGTGCCAGCAGCGTGGGTCCTTCTGGGGCCAACGTCCTGACTTTC. Supplemented by reference TRBV9 and TRBJ2-6, the full variable domain reads DSGVTQTPKHLITATGQRVTLRCSPRSGDLSVYWYQQSLDQGLQFLIQYYNGEERAKGNILERFSAQQFPDLHSELNLSSLELGDSALYFCASSVGPSGANVLTFGAGSRLTVL.

The chain combines TRBV10-3 with TRBJ2-7; D unclear. The germline V gene has CDR1 ENHRY and CDR2 SYGVKD. The V and J ends lost 2 bases and 0 bases respectively, with 8 bases between them. CDR3 length: 14 residues. The CDR3: CAISERTDSYEQYF. The DNA of the CDR3 is TGTGCCATCAGTGAGAGAACAGACTCCTACGAGCAGTACTTC.

This clonotype showed up just once. The genes are TRBV6-5 and TRBJ1-2; TRBD1 matches 8 bases. The CDR3 covers 17 residues. The germline V gene has CDR1 MNHEY and CDR2 SVGAGI. J lost 4 bases, V lost 2 bases, and 12 bases had no gene match. The chain's CDR3 is CASSYGPPRGRGYGYTF. The CDR3 bases are TGTGCCAGCAGTTACGGCCCTCCCAGGGGGCGCGGCTATGGCTACACCTTC.

This clonotype was seen more than once but under ten times. This chain joins TRBV24-1 and TRBJ1-1, with 8 bases lining up with TRBD1. The CDR3 length is 14 residues. Germline-derived CDR1 and CDR2 are KGHDR and SFDVKD. The junction had 3 bases not matched to a gene; V was cut back by 6 bases and J by 1 base. The CDR3 bases are TGTGCCACCAGTCTAGGGACAGGGAACACTGAAGCTTTCTTT. Its translation: CATSLGTGNTEAFF.

V usage is TRBV28 and J usage is TRBJ2-1; 8 bases align to TRBD2. The CDR3 loop spans 18 amino acids. V was pared by 5 bases and J by 2 bases, with 14 bases of the junction left unmatched. Germline V gene data show CDR1 as MDHEN and CDR2 as SYDVKM. The CDR3 is CASSTQFGLAETYNEQFF. CDR3 coding DNA: TGTGCCAGCAGTACCCAGTTTGGACTAGCAGAGACCTACAATGAGCAGTTCTTC.

Many counts were recorded for this clonotype. The chain is built from TRBV7-9 and TRBJ2-2; D remains unclear. Trimming stripped 0 bases from V and 4 bases from J, with 3 bases between. The germline gives CDR1 SEHNR, CDR2 FQNEAQ (reference sequence). The CDR3 has 13 residues. CDR3 nucleotides: TGTGCCAGCAGCTTAGCGGGCACCGGGGAGCTGTTTTTT. Its protein product is CASSLAGTGELFF.

V usage is TRBV4-3 and J usage is TRBJ2-7; TRBD2 agrees at 11 bases. The germline V gene has CDR1 LGHNA and CDR2 YSLEER. The CDR3 contains 16 residues. With 5 bases clipped from V and 0 bases from J, the junction kept 6 bases outside the gene matches. The DNA of the CDR3 is TGCGCCAGCAGCTTGGGACTAGCGGCCAGCTCCTACGAGCAGTACTTC. It is translated as CASSLGLAASSYEQYF.

The V and J genes are TRBV5-1 and TRBJ2-1, with D perhaps assigned TRBD1 or TRBD2 (7 bases each). The CDR3 runs 13 residues. Germline assignment: CDR1 SGHRS and CDR2 YFSETQ. Trimming removed 7 bases from V and 10 bases from J, with 18 bases in between. CDR3 region: CASPGRGQGEQFF. The CDR3 region has the DNA TGCGCCAGCCCTGGGAGGGGGCAAGGGGAGCAGTTCTTC.